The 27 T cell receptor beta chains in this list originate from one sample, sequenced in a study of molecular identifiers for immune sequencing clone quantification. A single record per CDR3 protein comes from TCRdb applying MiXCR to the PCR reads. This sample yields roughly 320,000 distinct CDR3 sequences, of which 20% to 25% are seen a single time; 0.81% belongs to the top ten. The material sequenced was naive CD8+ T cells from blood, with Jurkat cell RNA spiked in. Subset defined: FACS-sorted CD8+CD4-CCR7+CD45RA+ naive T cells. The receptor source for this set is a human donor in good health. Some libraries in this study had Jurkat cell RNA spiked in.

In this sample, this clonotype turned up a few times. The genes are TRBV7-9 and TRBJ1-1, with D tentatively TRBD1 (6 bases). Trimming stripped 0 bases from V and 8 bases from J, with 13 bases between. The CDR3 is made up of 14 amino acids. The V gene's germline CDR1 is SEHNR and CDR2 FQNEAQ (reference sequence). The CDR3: CASSLALTGREAFF. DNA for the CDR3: TGTGCCAGCAGCTTAGCGCTGACAGGAAGGGAAGCTTTCTTT.

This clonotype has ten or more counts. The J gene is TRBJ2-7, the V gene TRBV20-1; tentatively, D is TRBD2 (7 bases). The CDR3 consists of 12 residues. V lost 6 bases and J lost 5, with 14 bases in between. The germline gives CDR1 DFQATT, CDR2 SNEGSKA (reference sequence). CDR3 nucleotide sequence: TGCAGTGCCCCACGGGGGGCCCACGAGCAGTACTTC. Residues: CSAPRGAHEQYF.

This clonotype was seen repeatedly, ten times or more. The CDR3 sequence is CASSLMTAAYEQYF. As DNA, the CDR3 is TGTGCCAGCAGCTTGATGACAGCGGCCTACGAGCAGTACTTC. The genes are TRBV5-5 and TRBJ2-7; D may match TRBD1 or TRBD2 (5 bases each). V lost 1 base to trimming and J lost 2 bases, with 10 bases between them. Germline V lookup: CDR1 SGHKS, CDR2 YYEKEE (reference sequence). This CDR3 is 14 amino acids long.

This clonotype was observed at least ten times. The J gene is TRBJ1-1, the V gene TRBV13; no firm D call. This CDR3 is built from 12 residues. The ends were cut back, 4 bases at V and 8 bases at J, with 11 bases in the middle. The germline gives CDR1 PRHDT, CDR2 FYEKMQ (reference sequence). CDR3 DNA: TGTGCCAGCAGCTCTATAGAGAAGGAAGCTTTCTTT. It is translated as CASSSIEKEAFF.

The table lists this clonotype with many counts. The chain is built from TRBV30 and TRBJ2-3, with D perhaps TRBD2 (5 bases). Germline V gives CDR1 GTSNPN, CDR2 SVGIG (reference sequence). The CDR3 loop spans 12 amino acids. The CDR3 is CARDFGTDTQYF. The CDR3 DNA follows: TGTGCTCGGGATTTTGGCACAGATACGCAGTATTTT.

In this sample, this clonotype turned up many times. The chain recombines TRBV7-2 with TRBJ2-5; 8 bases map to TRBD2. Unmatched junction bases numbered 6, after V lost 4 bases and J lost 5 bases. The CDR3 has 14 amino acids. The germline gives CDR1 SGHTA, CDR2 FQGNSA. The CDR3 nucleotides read TGTGCCAGCAGCTCGGGAGGGGGGGCGGAGACCCAGTACTTC. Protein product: CASSSGGGAETQYF. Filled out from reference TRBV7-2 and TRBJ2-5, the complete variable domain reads GAGVSQSPSNKVTEKGKDVELRCDPISGHTALYWYRQSLGQGLEFLIYFQGNSAPDKSGLPSDRFSAERTGGSVSTLTIQRTQQEDSAVYLCASSSGGGAETQYFGPGTRLLVL.

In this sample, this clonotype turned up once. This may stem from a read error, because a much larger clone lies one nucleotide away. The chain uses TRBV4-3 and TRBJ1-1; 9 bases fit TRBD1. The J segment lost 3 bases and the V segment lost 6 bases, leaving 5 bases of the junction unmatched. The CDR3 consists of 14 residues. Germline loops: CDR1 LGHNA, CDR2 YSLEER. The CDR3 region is CASRIDRGDTEAFF. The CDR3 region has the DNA TGCGCCAGCAGAATCGACAGGGGGGACACTGAAGCTTTCTTT.

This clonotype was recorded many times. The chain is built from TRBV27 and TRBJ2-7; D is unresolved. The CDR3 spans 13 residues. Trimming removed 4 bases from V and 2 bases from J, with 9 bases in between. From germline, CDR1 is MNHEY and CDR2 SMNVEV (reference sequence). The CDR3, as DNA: TGTGCCAGCAGTTCCGGGCCCCCCTACGAGCAGTACTTC. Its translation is CASSSGPPYEQYF.

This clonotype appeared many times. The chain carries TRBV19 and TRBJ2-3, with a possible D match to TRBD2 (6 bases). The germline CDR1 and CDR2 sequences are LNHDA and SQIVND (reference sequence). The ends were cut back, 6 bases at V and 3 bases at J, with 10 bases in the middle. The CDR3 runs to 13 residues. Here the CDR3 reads CASRAGRTDTQYF. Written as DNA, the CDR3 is TGTGCCAGTAGGGCGGGACGAACAGATACGCAGTATTTT.

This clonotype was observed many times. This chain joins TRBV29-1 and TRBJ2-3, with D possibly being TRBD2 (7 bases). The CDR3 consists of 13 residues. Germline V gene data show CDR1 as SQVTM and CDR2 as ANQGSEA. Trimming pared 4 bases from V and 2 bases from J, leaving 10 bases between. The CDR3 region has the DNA TGCAGCGTTGGGGGGGGCAACACAGATACGCAGTATTTT. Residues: CSVGGGNTDTQYF.

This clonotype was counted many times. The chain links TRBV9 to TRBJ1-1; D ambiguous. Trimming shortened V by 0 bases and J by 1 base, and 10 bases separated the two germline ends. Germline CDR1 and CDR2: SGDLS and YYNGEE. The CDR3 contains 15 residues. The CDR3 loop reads CASSVDSQRNTEAFF. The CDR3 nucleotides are TGTGCCAGCAGCGTAGACAGCCAGAGGAACACTGAAGCTTTCTTT.

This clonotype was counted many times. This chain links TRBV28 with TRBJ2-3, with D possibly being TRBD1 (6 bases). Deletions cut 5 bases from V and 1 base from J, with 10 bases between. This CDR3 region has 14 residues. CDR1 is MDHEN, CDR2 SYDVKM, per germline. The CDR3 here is CASSTGTGTDTQYF. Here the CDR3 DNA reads TGTGCCAGCAGTACAGGGACGGGCACAGATACGCAGTATTTT.

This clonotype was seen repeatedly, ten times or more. The CDR3 bases are TGTGCCAGCAGCAGTATTAGGCAGGGGGAAAATGAGCAGTTCTTC. As protein: CASSSIRQGENEQFF. The V gene is TRBV7-2, the J gene TRBJ2-1; TRBD1 aligns across 7 bases. Germline CDR1 is SGHTA and CDR2 is FQGNSA. The CDR3 contains 15 residues. The V and J ends lost 5 bases and 7 bases, in that order; junction bases with no gene match: 11.

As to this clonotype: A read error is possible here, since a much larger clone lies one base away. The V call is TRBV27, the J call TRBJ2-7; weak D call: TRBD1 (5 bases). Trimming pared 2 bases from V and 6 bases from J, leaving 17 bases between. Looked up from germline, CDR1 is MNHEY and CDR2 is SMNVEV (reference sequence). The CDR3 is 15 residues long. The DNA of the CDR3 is TGTGCCAGCAGTTTAAGTTCGGCAGGGCCCTGCGAGCAGTACTTC. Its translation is CASSLSSAGPCEQYF.

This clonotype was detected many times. CDR3 region: CSASGPEGVTDTQYF. As DNA, the CDR3 is TGCAGTGCTAGTGGACCGGAGGGGGTTACAGATACGCAGTATTTT. The chain is built from TRBV20-1 and TRBJ2-3, with D perhaps being TRBD1 or TRBD2 (6 bases each). CDR3 length: 15 amino acids. The V end was cut by 3 bases, the J end by 3 bases, with 16 bases between. Germline loops: CDR1 DFQATT, CDR2 SNEGSKA (reference sequence).

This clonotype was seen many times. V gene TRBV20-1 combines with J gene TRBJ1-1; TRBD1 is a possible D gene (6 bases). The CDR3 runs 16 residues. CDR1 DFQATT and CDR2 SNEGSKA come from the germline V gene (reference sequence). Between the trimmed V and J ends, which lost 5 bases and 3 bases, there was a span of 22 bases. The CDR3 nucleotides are TGCAGTGCTGAAATCTCCGGGACACGGGGAGACACTGAAGCTTTCTTT. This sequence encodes CSAEISGTRGDTEAFF.

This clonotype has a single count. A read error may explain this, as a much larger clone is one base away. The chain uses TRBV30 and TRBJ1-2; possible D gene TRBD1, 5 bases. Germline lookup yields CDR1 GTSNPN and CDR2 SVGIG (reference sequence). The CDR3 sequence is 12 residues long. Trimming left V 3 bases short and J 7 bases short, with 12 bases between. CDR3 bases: TGTGCCTGGAGCGAAAGGGGAGGTGGCTACACCTTC. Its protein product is CAWSERGGGYTF.

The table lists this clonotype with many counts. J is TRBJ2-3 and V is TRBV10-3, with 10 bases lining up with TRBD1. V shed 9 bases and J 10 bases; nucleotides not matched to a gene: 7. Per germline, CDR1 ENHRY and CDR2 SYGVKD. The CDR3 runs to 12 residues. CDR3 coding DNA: TGTGCCATTGGGACAGGGGATTTTGCGCAGTATTTT. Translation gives CAIGTGDFAQYF.

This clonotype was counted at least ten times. This CDR3 is CASTSNGLGVTDEQFF. In nucleotides, the CDR3 is TGTGCCAGCACCTCAAACGGACTGGGCGTCACGGATGAGCAGTTCTTC. V is TRBV27 and J is TRBJ2-1, with TRBD2 as a possible D gene (5 bases). Trimming left V 7 bases short and J 8 bases short, with 24 bases between. The V gene's germline CDR1 is MNHEY and CDR2 SMNVEV (reference sequence). The CDR3 sequence is 16 residues long.

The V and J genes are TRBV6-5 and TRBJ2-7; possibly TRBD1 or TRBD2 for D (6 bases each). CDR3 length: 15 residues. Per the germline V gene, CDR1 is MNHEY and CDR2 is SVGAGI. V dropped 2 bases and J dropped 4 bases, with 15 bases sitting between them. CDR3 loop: CASSYLGRGGYEQYF. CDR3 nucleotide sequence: TGTGCCAGCAGTTACCTAGGCAGGGGAGGTTACGAGCAGTACTTC.

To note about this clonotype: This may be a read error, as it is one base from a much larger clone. In DNA form, the CDR3 reads TGTGCCAGCAGTTACTTTTCCCCAGGGGGTGGTGAGCAGTTCTTC. Protein product: CASSYFSPGGGEQFF. The chain is built from TRBV6-6 and TRBJ2-1; 7 bases line up with TRBD1. After removal of 1 base from V and 9 bases from J, the junction contained 9 bases not matched to a gene. CDR1 MNHNY and CDR2 SVGAGI come from the germline V gene (reference sequence). This CDR3 spans 15 amino acids.

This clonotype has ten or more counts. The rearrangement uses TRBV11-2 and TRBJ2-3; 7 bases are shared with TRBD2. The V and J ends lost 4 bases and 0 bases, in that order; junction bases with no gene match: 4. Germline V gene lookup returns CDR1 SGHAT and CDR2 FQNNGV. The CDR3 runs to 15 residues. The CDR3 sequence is CASSSSGRSTDTQYF. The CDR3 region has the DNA TGTGCCAGCAGCTCTAGCGGACGCAGCACAGATACGCAGTATTTT.

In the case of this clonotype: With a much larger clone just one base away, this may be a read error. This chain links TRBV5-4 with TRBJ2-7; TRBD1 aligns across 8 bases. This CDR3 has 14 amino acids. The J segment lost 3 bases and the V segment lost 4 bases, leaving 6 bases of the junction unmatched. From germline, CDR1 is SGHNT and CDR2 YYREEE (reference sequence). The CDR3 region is CASSVTGTGYEQYF. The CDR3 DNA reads TGTGCCAGCAGCGTAACCGGGACAGGCTACGAGCAGTACTTC.

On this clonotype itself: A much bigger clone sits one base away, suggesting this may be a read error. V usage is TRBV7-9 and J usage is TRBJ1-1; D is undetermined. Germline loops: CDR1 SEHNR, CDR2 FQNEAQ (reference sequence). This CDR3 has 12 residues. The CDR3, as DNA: TGTGCCAGCAGGGGGTCGAACACTGAAGCTCTCTTT. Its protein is CASRGSNTEALF.

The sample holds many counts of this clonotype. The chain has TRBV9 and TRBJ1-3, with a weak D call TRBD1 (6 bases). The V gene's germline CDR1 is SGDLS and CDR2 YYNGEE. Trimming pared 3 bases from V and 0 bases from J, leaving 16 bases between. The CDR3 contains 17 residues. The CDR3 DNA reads TGTGCCAGCAGCGACAAGACAGGCGGAAACTCTGGAAACACCATATATTTT. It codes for CASSDKTGGNSGNTIYF.

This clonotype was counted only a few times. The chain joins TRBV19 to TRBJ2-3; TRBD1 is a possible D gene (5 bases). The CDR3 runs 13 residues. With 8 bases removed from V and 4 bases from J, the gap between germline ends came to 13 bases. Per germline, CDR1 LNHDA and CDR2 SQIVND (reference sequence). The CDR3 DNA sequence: TGTGCCAGTTCGCAGGGTGTACCAGATACGCAGTATTTT. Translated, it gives CASSQGVPDTQYF.

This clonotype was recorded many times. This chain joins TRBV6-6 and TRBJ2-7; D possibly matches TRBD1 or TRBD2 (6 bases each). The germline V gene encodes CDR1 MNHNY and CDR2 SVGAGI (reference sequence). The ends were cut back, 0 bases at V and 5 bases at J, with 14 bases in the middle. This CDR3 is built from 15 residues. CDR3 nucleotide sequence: TGTGCCAGCAGTTACTCGGGGGGCGCAAGGAACGAGCAGTACTTC. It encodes CASSYSGGARNEQYF.